One sample yielded the 26 T cell receptor beta chains listed below, sequenced in a study of cytomegalovirus exposure and HLA in healthy donors. Both 60 Vbeta primers and 13 Jbeta primers went into the PCR. Measured with immunoSEQ multiplex PCR; TCRdb has only the in-frame clones, and not every one. The data contain some 200,000 clones, 60% to 80% of them seen just once; the ten biggest clones take up about 2.9%. The sample taken for sequencing was PBMCs. These TCRs come from a man between 40 and 49 years old in good health and CMV-seronegative.

The chain carries TRBV6-5 and TRBJ2-5; TRBD1 matches 7 bases. There are 13 residues in the CDR3. V was clipped by 6 bases and J by 4 bases; unmatched bases: 5. The germline V gene encodes CDR1 MNHEY and CDR2 SVGAGI. CDR3 in amino acids: CASRETGRETQYF. The CDR3 region has the DNA TGTGCCAGCAGAGAGACAGGGAGAGAGACCCAGTACTTC.

This clone was picked up a small number of times. This chain uses TRBV7-9 with TRBJ2-3, with D perhaps matching TRBD1 (5 bases). The CDR3 contains 15 residues. V shed 4 bases and J shed 2 bases, with 13 bases lying between them. CDR1 and CDR2 (germline): SEHNR, FQNEAQ (reference sequence). The DNA for the CDR3 is TGTGCCAGCAGCTCCTCGGCAGGGCCCACAGATACGCAGTATTTT. Translating gives CASSSSAGPTDTQYF. Together with reference TRBV7-9 and TRBJ2-3, the CDR3 gives the full variable domain: DTGVSQNPRHKITKRGQNVTFRCDPISEHNRLYWYRQTLGQGPEFLTYFQNEAQLEKSRLLSDRFSAERPKGSFSTLEIQRTEQGDSAMYLCASSSSAGPTDTQYFGPGTRLTVL.

The sample holds one count of this clone. The chain carries TRBV9 and TRBJ2-5; 8 bases line up with TRBD2. The V gene's germline CDR1 is SGDLS and CDR2 YYNGEE. This CDR3 spans 16 amino acids. After removal of 4 bases from V and 5 bases from J, the junction contained 13 bases not matched to a gene. In nucleotides, the CDR3 is TGTGCCAGCAGCCTAGAACCAGCGGGAGTATATGAGACCCAGTACTTC. Translation: CASSLEPAGVYETQYF.

The chain carries TRBV19 and TRBJ1-1; 11 bases map to TRBD1. Germline V CDR1 and CDR2: LNHDA, SQIVND (reference sequence). The V and J ends lost 5 bases and 5 bases, in that order; junction bases with no gene match: 7. The CDR3 runs to 15 residues. The CDR3 protein is CASSSGQGARTEAFF. DNA of the CDR3: TGTGCCAGTAGTTCCGGACAGGGGGCGAGAACTGAAGCTTTCTTT.

This chain connects TRBV5-1 to TRBJ2-2, with D unresolved. The V gene's germline CDR1 is SGHRS and CDR2 YFSETQ. Trimming shortened V by 4 bases and J by 5 bases, and 12 bases separated the two germline ends. This CDR3 contains 14 residues. This CDR3 is CASSQTPGTGELFF. CDR3 bases: TGCGCCAGCAGCCAAACCCCCGGTACCGGGGAGCTGTTTTTT.

This sequence joins TRBV28 and TRBJ1-4; D call uncertain. CDR3 size: 11 residues. V was cut by 5 bases and J by 8 bases, with 6 bases left in between. Germline CDR1 is MDHEN and CDR2 is SYDVKM. As DNA, the CDR3 is TGTGCCAGCAGTGACACGGAAAAACTGTTTTTT. Its translation is CASSDTEKLFF.

This clone was seen only a few times. This sequence joins TRBV4-1 and TRBJ1-4, with D possibly being TRBD1 (6 bases). This CDR3 is 16 amino acids long. V was cut by 4 bases and J by 2 bases, with 14 bases left in between. Germline V lookup: CDR1 MGHRA, CDR2 YSYEKL. The CDR3 bases are TGCGCCAGCAGCCCTATCAACAGGGTCACTAATGAAAAACTGTTTTTT. Encoded protein: CASSPINRVTNEKLFF.

The chain is built from TRBV7-3 and TRBJ2-1, with D possibly matching TRBD2 (6 bases). The CDR3 sequence is 15 residues long. Germline CDR1 reads SGHTA; CDR2 reads FQGTGA. V was shortened by 0 bases and J by 8 bases, with 14 bases between the two germline ends. The CDR3 region has the DNA TGTGCCAGCAGCTTAACTACTAGCCTTGGACATGAGCAGTTCTTC. This translates into CASSLTTSLGHEQFF.

As regards this clone: The sample carries other DNA sequences with the same CDR3. The gene calls are TRBV29-1 and TRBJ1-1; possible D gene TRBD1, 5 bases. CDR3 length: 11 residues. Germline CDR1 reads SQVTM; CDR2 reads ANQGSEA. In DNA, the CDR3 is TGCAGTGTCACGCGGGGGGCTGAAGCTTTCTTT. Translation gives CSVTRGAEAFF.

This clone occurred once. This CDR3 reads CASSPEKTGKDHF. The CDR3 DNA follows: TGCGCCAGCAGCCCTGAAAAGACCGGGAAAGACCACTTT. The chain couples TRBV4-1 to TRBJ1-6; no clear D gene. The germline CDR1 and CDR2 sequences are MGHRA and YSYEKL. CDR3 length equals 13 residues. Trimming stripped 4 bases from V and 18 bases from J, with 19 bases between.

The chain is built from TRBV7-9 and TRBJ1-6; tentative D call: TRBD1 (6 bases). The length of the CDR3 is 15 residues. Trimming stripped 3 bases from V and 5 bases from J, with 11 bases between. The germline gives CDR1 SEHNR, CDR2 FQNEAQ (reference sequence). CDR3 sequence (DNA): TGTGCCAGCAGCTTGGCAGGGGCACATAATTCACCCCTCCACTTT. Translated, it gives CASSLAGAHNSPLHF. The variable domain in full, completed from reference TRBV7-9 and TRBJ1-6, reads DTGVSQNPRHKITKRGQNVTFRCDPISEHNRLYWYRQTLGQGPEFLTYFQNEAQLEKSRLLSDRFSAERPKGSFSTLEIQRTEQGDSAMYLCASSLAGAHNSPLHFGNGTRLTVT.

About this clone itself: One end of the junction fails to match germline, which may point to a read error. The V and J genes are TRBV7-2 and TRBJ1-2; TRBD1 is a possible D gene (6 bases). Germline lookup yields CDR1 SGHTA and CDR2 FQGNSA. The CDR3 contains 12 residues. The CDR3: CASSLERTAQSF. In DNA form, the CDR3 reads TGTGCCAGCAGCTTAGAGCGGACAGCGCAATCCTTC.

The CDR3 region has the DNA TGTGCCAGCAGACTTCACAGGCCCATGAACACTGAAGCTTTCTTT. Amino acid sequence: CASRLHRPMNTEAFF. The V gene is TRBV28, the J gene TRBJ1-1, with D possibly TRBD1 on 5 matching bases. The CDR3 runs 15 residues. Germline V lookup: CDR1 MDHEN, CDR2 SYDVKM. The V and J ends lost 6 bases and 0 bases respectively, with 14 bases between them.

This clone was observed a few times. The V call is TRBV2, the J call TRBJ2-6; TRBD1 matches at 10 bases. The length of the CDR3 is 20 residues. Trimming took 3 bases from V and 0 from J; bases not matched to a gene: 11. Germline V gives CDR1 SNHLY, CDR2 FYNNEI. CDR3 DNA: TGTGCCAGCAGTGAGGCCGGGACAGGGGCTACACACTCTGGGGCCAACGTCCTGACTTTC. It yields the protein CASSEAGTGATHSGANVLTF.

The V call is TRBV28, the J call TRBJ1-3, with 9 bases identical to TRBD1. V lost 5 bases to trimming and J lost 4 bases; unmatched junction nucleotides: 9. Germline loops: CDR1 MDHEN, CDR2 SYDVKM. The length of the CDR3 is 16 residues. CDR3: CASSGRDRARGNTIYF. The CDR3 region has the DNA TGTGCCAGCAGTGGCCGGGACAGGGCGAGAGGAAACACCATATATTTT.

The V and J genes are TRBV30 and TRBJ2-6; D gene uncertain. CDR3 size: 11 residues. Germline V lookup: CDR1 GTSNPN, CDR2 SVGIG (reference sequence). Deletions cut 2 bases from V and 8 bases from J, with 4 bases between. The CDR3 bases are TGTGCCTGGAGTCCCACCAACGTCCTGACTTTC. It is translated as CAWSPTNVLTF.

The chain has TRBV30 and TRBJ2-7, with D perhaps matching TRBD2 (5 bases). Between the trimmed V and J ends, which lost 1 base and 6 bases, there was a span of 13 bases. CDR1 is GTSNPN and CDR2 is SVGIG in the germline V gene (reference sequence). The CDR3 sequence is 13 residues long. As DNA, the CDR3 is TGTGCCTGGAGTGGGGTTGGACTTGGCGAGCAGTACTTC. Residues: CAWSGVGLGEQYF.

V is TRBV29-1 and J is TRBJ1-2; no reliable D call. Trimming left V 3 bases short and J 4 bases short, with 9 bases between. The CDR3 is 12 amino acids. Germline values: CDR1 SQVTM, CDR2 ANQGSEA. The CDR3 nucleotides read TGCAGCGTTGACGTGTTTAGCTATGGCTACACCTTC. The encoded protein is CSVDVFSYGYTF.

The chain is built from TRBV7-2 and TRBJ2-7; 10 positions agree with TRBD2. Germline V gives CDR1 SGHTA, CDR2 FQGNSA. The CDR3 consists of 14 residues. V shed 2 bases, J shed 4 bases, and the junction held 2 bases outside the gene matches. The CDR3 loop is CASSLQRGGYEQYF. The CDR3 nucleotides are TGTGCCAGCAGCTTACAGCGGGGGGGATACGAGCAGTACTTC.

This clone has more than one count but fewer than ten. The chain carries TRBV4-1 and TRBJ2-7, with 11 bases fitting TRBD2. CDR1 is MGHRA and CDR2 is YSYEKL in the germline V gene. The CDR3 contains 15 residues. Trimming cost V 1 base and J 4 bases; bases outside gene matches: 3. CDR3 in amino acids: CASSQGLAGPYEQYF. CDR3 nucleotides: TGCGCCAGCAGCCAAGGACTAGCGGGGCCTTACGAGCAGTACTTC.

The chain has TRBV30 and TRBJ1-4; D is perhaps TRBD1 (5 bases). V was trimmed by 2 bases and J by 7 bases, leaving 17 bases between them. Germline CDR1 is GTSNPN and CDR2 is SVGIG (reference sequence). The CDR3 runs 15 residues. CDR3 in amino acids: CAWSRGNMDGEKLFF. For the CDR3, the DNA is TGTGCCTGGAGTAGGGGAAACATGGATGGTGAAAAACTGTTTTTT.

This chain connects TRBV28 to TRBJ1-1; 9 bases align to TRBD1. The CDR3 is made up of 14 amino acids. CDR1 and CDR2 (germline): MDHEN, SYDVKM. The V segment lost 7 bases and the J segment 2 bases; nucleotides outside the gene matches: 5. The CDR3 DNA reads TGTGCCAGCATTACGACAGGGGGAAACACTGAAGCTTTCTTT. Its protein is CASITTGGNTEAFF.

The CDR3 DNA sequence: TGTGCCAGCAGCGCAACCGGACTAGCGGGAGGGAGTGAGCAGTTCTTC. The encoded protein is CASSATGLAGGSEQFF. This chain links TRBV9 with TRBJ2-1; TRBD2 aligns across 15 bases. Germline CDR1 SGDLS, CDR2 YYNGEE. The CDR3 is 16 residues long. With 3 bases clipped from V and 9 bases from J, the junction kept 7 bases outside the gene matches.

The V and J genes are TRBV11-2 and TRBJ2-3; D is perhaps TRBD2 (5 bases). V gave up 0 bases and J gave up 3 bases, with 10 bases separating them. CDR1 SGHAT and CDR2 FQNNGV come from the germline V gene. This CDR3 region has 15 residues. The chain's CDR3 is CASSLERLPTDTQYF. The CDR3 region has the DNA TGTGCCAGCAGCTTAGAGCGACTACCTACAGATACGCAGTATTTT. Looking up the rest from reference TRBV11-2 and TRBJ2-3 gives the full variable domain: EAGVAQSPRYKIIEKRQSVAFWCNPISGHATLYWYQQILGQGPKLLIQFQNNGVVDDSQLPKDRFSAERLKGVDSTLKIQPAKLEDSAVYLCASSLERLPTDTQYFGPGTRLTVL.

V gene TRBV7-8 combines with J gene TRBJ1-2; 7 bases map to TRBD1. V was clipped by 1 base and J by 8 bases; unmatched bases: 13. Germline V lookup: CDR1 SGHVS, CDR2 FQNEAQ. The CDR3 consists of 16 residues. CDR3 sequence reads: CASSLVSRAGGSGYTF. CDR3 sequence (DNA): TGTGCCAGCAGCTTAGTATCCCGGGCAGGGGGAAGCGGCTACACCTTC.

J is TRBJ2-7 and V is TRBV4-2; the D is unclear. Germline-derived CDR1 and CDR2 are LGHNA and YNFKEQ. The CDR3 consists of 15 residues. Trimming pared 1 base from V and 3 bases from J, leaving 13 bases between. This CDR3 is CASSQGYGRVYEQYF. CDR3 sequence (DNA): TGTGCCAGCAGCCAAGGATACGGTCGAGTCTACGAGCAGTACTTC.